The next 14 T cell receptor beta chains were all read from a single sample in a study of T cell repertoires in cytomegalovirus infection. Antigens for these TCRs are unknown. TCRdb fed the reads into MiXCR, producing one record per CDR3 protein. The table records approximately 110,000 distinct CDR3 sequences, roughly 31% of them present only once. The sequenced sample was CD8+ T cells from cultured PBMCs, obtained from culture after CMV antigen stimulation. The origin of the receptors is a human donor in good health (CMV status not recorded). Some clones in this sample may be carry-over from other donors' samples.

This clonotype came up a few times. The chain joins TRBV11-2 to TRBJ2-7, with 7 bases identical to TRBD2. Germline V gene sequence: CDR1 SGHAT, CDR2 FQNNGV. With 1 base clipped from V and 0 bases from J, the junction kept 6 bases outside the gene matches. The CDR3 contains 16 residues. DNA of the CDR3: TGTGCCAGCAGCTTAGGGGGGGGGGAATACTCCTACGAGCAGTACTTC. It specifies CASSLGGGEYSYEQYF.

The chain joins TRBV7-8 to TRBJ1-2, with D tentatively TRBD1 (6 bases). V dropped 2 bases and J dropped 2 bases, with 12 bases sitting between them. CDR3 length: 15 residues. CDR1 and CDR2 from the germline V gene are SGHVS and FQNEAQ. The CDR3 DNA reads TGTGCCAGCAGCTTATTTCTGGACAGAAACTATGGCTACACCTTC. It specifies CASSLFLDRNYGYTF.

The chain couples TRBV19 to TRBJ2-2; D may be TRBD1 (6 bases). Germline V gene data show CDR1 as LNHDA and CDR2 as SQIVND (reference sequence). The CDR3 consists of 15 residues. The germline V and J ends were trimmed by 5 bases and 0 bases, with 10 bases remaining between them. CDR3 in DNA: TGTGCCAGTAGTTCGGACAGAGCGAACACCGGGGAGCTGTTTTTT. This translates into CASSSDRANTGELFF. Together with reference TRBV19 and TRBJ2-2, the CDR3 gives the full variable domain: DGGITQSPKYLFRKEGQNVTLSCEQNLNHDAMYWYRQDPGQGLRLIYYSQIVNDFQKGDIAEGYSVSREKKESFPLTVTSAQKNPTAFYLCASSSDRANTGELFFGEGSRLTVL.

A word on this clonotype: Compared with germline, one end of the junction differs, possibly owing to a read error. The chain has TRBV4-1 and TRBJ2-1; a possible D gene is TRBD2 (6 bases). The CDR3 length is 13 residues. The V gene's germline CDR1 is MGHRA and CDR2 YSYEKL. This CDR3 is CASSLGGPNEQLF. CDR3 DNA: TGCGCCAGCAGCCTCGGGGGTCCTAATGAGCAGCTCTTC.

J is TRBJ2-7 and V is TRBV7-4; 9 bases match TRBD1. Germline CDR1 and CDR2: SGHVT and SQSDAQ. The CDR3 loop spans 15 amino acids. Trimming cost V 6 bases and J 0 bases; bases outside gene matches: 6. CDR3 loop: CASRFGTGPSYEQYF. DNA of the CDR3: TGTGCCAGCAGATTTGGGACAGGGCCCTCCTACGAGCAGTACTTC.

Ten or more counts support this clonotype. The V and J genes are TRBV7-9 and TRBJ2-7; unclear D gene. The germline gives CDR1 SEHNR, CDR2 FQNEAQ (reference sequence). This CDR3 contains 12 residues. The V gene lost 1 base and the J gene lost 2 bases, with 3 bases spanning the gap. CDR3 sequence reads: CASSLVTYEQYF. Here the CDR3 DNA reads TGTGCCAGCAGCTTAGTAACCTACGAGCAGTACTTC.

There are many counts of this clonotype. The chain carries TRBV7-2 and TRBJ2-1, with a tentative D call TRBD2 (5 bases). The CDR3 runs 17 residues. Trimming took off 5 bases at V and 0 bases at J, with 17 bases between the two ends. CDR1 and CDR2 from the germline V gene are SGHTA and FQGNSA. The CDR3 nucleotides are TGTGCCAGCAGCAGGCTCCCCCGAGGGAACTCCTACAATGAGCAGTTCTTC. Translating it yields CASSRLPRGNSYNEQFF. The full variable domain, its missing parts supplied by reference TRBV7-2 and TRBJ2-1, is GAGVSQSPSNKVTEKGKDVELRCDPISGHTALYWYRQSLGQGLEFLIYFQGNSAPDKSGLPSDRFSAERTGGSVSTLTIQRTQQEDSAVYLCASSRLPRGNSYNEQFFGPGTRLTVL.

This clonotype has only a few counts. The DNA for the CDR3 is TGTGCCAGCAGTTACGAAAGGACAGGCGGCTCCTACAATGAGCAGTTCTTC. This gives the protein CASSYERTGGSYNEQFF. The chain is built from TRBV5-5 and TRBJ2-1, with 7 nucleotides matching TRBD1. J lost 0 bases, V lost 5 bases, and 11 bases had no gene match. This CDR3 is built from 17 residues. CDR1 and CDR2 from the germline V gene are SGHKS and YYEKEE (reference sequence).

The chain combines TRBV4-1 with TRBJ2-7; D call uncertain. The V end was cut by 1 base, the J end by 1 base, with 5 bases between. The length of the CDR3 is 13 residues. Looked up from germline, CDR1 is MGHRA and CDR2 is YSYEKL. The CDR3 coding sequence is TGCGCCAGCAGCCAAGGATCATCCTACGAGCAGTACTTC. It yields the protein CASSQGSSYEQYF.

This clonotype occurred a few times. The chain carries TRBV7-6 and TRBJ2-7; D is uncertain. V lost 1 base to trimming and J lost 5 bases, with 15 bases between them. The CDR3 sequence is 15 residues long. Germline V gene data show CDR1 as SGHVS and CDR2 as FNYEAQ. The CDR3 spells CASSLEAMKVHEQYF. The CDR3 DNA reads TGTGCCAGCAGCTTAGAGGCAATGAAGGTCCACGAGCAGTACTTC.

This clonotype was detected many times. V usage is TRBV10-3 and J usage is TRBJ2-3, with 8 positions matching TRBD2. Germline V gene data show CDR1 as ENHRY and CDR2 as SYGVKD. This CDR3 has 16 residues. V lost 10 bases and J lost 6; bases outside the gene matches: 18. Written as DNA, the CDR3 is TGTGCCACCCACAGTCAACTAGCGGAAATTGAGGATACGCAGTATTTT. This codes for CATHSQLAEIEDTQYF.

This clonotype occurred many times. V gene TRBV7-2 combines with J gene TRBJ2-3; 8 positions match TRBD1. The CDR3 covers 15 residues. Per the germline V gene, CDR1 is SGHTA and CDR2 is FQGNSA. The V segment lost 5 bases and the J segment 2 bases; nucleotides outside the gene matches: 6. The CDR3 loop is CASSEGDRITDTQYF. The CDR3 DNA sequence: TGTGCCAGCAGCGAGGGGGACAGGATCACAGATACGCAGTATTTT.

In its sample, this clonotype was seen a few times. The V gene is TRBV10-3, the J gene TRBJ2-7; 10 bases line up with TRBD1. Germline CDR1 reads ENHRY; CDR2 reads SYGVKD. The V segment lost 10 bases and the J segment 4 bases; nucleotides outside the gene matches: 10. The CDR3 has 14 amino acids. The CDR3 is CATESRDRGYEQYF. The CDR3 DNA follows: TGTGCCACCGAGAGCCGGGACAGGGGTTACGAGCAGTACTTC.

The chain's CDR3 is CASSATRLGRTEAFF. CDR3 DNA sequence: TGTGCCAGCAGTGCGACCCGACTAGGAAGGACTGAAGCTTTCTTT. V usage is TRBV27 and J usage is TRBJ1-1; no clear D. CDR1 and CDR2 (germline): MNHEY, SMNVEV (reference sequence). The CDR3 spans 15 residues. V was shortened by 5 bases and J by 5 bases, with 18 bases between the two germline ends.